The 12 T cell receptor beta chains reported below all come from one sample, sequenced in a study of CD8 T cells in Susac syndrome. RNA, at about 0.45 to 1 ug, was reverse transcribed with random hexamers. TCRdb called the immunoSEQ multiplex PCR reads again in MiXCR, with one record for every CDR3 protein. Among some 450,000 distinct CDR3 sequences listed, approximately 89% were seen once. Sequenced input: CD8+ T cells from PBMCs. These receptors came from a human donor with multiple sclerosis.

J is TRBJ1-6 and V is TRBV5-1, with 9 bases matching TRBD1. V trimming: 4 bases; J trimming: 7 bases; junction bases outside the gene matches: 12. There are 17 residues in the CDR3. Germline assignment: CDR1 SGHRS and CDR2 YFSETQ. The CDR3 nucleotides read TGCGCCAGCAGCACACCGGGACAGGGAATCGGGAATTCACCCCTCCACTTT. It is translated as CASSTPGQGIGNSPLHF.

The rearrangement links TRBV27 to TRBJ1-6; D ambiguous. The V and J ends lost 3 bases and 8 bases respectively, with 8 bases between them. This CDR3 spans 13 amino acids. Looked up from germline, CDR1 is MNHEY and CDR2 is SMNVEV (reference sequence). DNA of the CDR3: TGTGCCAGCAGTTTCCGGCCAGATTCACCCCTCCACTTT. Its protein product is CASSFRPDSPLHF.

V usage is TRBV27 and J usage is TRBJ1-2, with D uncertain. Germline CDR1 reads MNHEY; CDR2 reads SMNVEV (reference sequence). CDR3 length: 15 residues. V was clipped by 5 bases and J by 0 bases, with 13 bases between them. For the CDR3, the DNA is TGTGCCAGCAGTCCCGGACTCATAGCTAACTATGGCTACACCTTC. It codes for CASSPGLIANYGYTF.

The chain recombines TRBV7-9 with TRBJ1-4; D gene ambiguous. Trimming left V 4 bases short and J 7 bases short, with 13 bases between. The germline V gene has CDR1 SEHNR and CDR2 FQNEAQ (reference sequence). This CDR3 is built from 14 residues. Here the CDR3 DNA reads TGTGCCAGCAGCTCTCTTCTAACTCCTGAAAAACTGTTTTTT. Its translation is CASSSLLTPEKLFF.

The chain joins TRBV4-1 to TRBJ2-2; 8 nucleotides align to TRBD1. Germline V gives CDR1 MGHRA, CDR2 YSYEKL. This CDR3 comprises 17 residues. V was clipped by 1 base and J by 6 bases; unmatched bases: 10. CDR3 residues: CASSQVYRTGFSGELFF. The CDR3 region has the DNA TGCGCCAGCAGCCAAGTTTATAGGACAGGGTTTTCCGGGGAGCTGTTTTTT.

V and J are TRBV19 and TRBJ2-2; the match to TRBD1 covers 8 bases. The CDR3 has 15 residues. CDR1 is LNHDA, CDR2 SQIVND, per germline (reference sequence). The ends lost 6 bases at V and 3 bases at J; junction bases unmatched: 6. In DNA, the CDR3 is TGTGCCAGTAGACCCAGGGGGCGTTACACCGGGGAGCTGTTTTTT. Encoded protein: CASRPRGRYTGELFF.

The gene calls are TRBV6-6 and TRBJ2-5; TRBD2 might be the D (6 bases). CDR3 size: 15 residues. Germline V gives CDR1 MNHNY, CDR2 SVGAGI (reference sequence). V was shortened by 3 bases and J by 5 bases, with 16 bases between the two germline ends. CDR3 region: CASSYVRGGSETQYF. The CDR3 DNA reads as TGTGCCAGCAGTTATGTACGAGGAGGGTCGGAGACCCAGTACTTC.

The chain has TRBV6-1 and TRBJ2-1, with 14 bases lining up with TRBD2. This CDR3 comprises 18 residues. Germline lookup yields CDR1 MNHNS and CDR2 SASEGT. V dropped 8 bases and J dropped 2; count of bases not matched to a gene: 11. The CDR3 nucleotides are TGTGCCAGCCTGGGACTAGCGGGAGAGGATCTCCCCTACAATGAGCAGTTCTTC. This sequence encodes CASLGLAGEDLPYNEQFF.

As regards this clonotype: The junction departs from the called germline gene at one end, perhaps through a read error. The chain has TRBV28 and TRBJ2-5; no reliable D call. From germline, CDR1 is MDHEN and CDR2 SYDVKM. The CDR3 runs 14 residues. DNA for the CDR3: TGTGCCATCAGTAAGGGCAGTGGCTTGGAGACCCAGTACTTC. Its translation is CAISKGSGLETQYF. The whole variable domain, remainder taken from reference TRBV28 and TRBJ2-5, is DVKVTQSSRYLVKRTGEKVFLECVQDMDHENMFWYRQDPGLGLRLIYFSYDVKMKEKGDIPEGYSVSREKKERFSLILESASTNQTSMYLCAISKGSGLETQYFGPGTRLLVL.

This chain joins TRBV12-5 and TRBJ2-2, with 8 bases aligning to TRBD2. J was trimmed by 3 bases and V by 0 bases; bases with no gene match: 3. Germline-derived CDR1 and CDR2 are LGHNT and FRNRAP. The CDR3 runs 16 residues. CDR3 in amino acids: CASGLVTSGYTGELFF. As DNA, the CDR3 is TGTGCTAGTGGTTTGGTCACTAGCGGATACACCGGGGAGCTGTTTTTT. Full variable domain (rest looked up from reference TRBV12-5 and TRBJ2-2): DARVTQTPRHKVTEMGQEVTMRCQPILGHNTVFWYRQTMMQGLELLAYFRNRAPLDDSGMPKDRFSAEMPDATLATLKIQPSEPRDSAVYFCASGLVTSGYTGELFFGEGSRLTVL.

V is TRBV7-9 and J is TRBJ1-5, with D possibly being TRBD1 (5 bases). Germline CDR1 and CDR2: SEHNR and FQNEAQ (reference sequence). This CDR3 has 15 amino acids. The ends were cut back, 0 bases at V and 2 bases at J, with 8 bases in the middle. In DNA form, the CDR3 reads TGTGCCAGCAGCTTAGCAGGGGAGCGCAATCAGCCCCAGCATTTT. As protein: CASSLAGERNQPQHF.

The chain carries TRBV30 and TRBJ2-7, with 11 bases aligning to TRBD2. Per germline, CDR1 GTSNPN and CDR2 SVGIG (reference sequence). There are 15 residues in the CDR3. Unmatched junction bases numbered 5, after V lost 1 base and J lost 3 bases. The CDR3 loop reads CAWSAGLAGGYEQYF. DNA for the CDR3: TGTGCCTGGAGTGCGGGGCTAGCGGGAGGCTACGAGCAGTACTTC.